This TCR beta chain derives from a study of OX40 agonist ivuxolimab in advanced cancers. About the research overall: One hepatocellular carcinoma and two cutaneous melanoma patients partially responded.

Germline values: CDR1 SQVTM, CDR2 ANQGSEA. V was pared by 4 bases and J by 3 bases, with 2 bases of the junction left unmatched. CDR3 size: 13 residues. Patients who had autoimmune disease history or got systemic immunosuppression were left out. The assay was immunoSEQ multiplex PCR, and TCRdb's table has in-frame clones only and misses some. This sample has 90,000 to 95,000 clones, with 80% to 90% found just once. The sample was CD4+ or CD8+ T cells sorted from blood, taken in a trial of the OX40 agonist ivuxolimab. The TCR sequence derives from an adult with an advanced solid tumor such as melanoma, head and neck, liver or kidney cancer. The chain is built from TRBV29-1 and TRBJ2-5; TRBD2 aligns across 10 bases. As DNA, the CDR3 is TGCAGCGTTGGGACTAGCGGAGAAGAGACCCAGTACTTC. Residues: CSVGTSGEETQYF.